A selection of T cell receptor beta chains follows, all from one sample in a study of blood T cells in healthy people across ages. In TCRdb, the 5' RACE reads were re-called with MiXCR into one record per CDR3 protein. This repertoire shows 700,000 or so distinct CDR3 sequences, around a fifth found once; its top ten account for 22%. The sequenced sample consisted of blood. The receptors come from a man in his 70s in good health. CDR3s include the opening cysteine and the closing phenylalanine or tryptophan. D genes are given only for firm matches. Expanded clones are given a class, and other clones once, few, many or no size at all.

clone size,V gene,J gene,D gene,CDR3 protein,CDR3 DNA
few,TRBV7-6,TRBJ1-4,TRBD1,CASSLGDRLEKLFF,TGTGCCAGCAGCTTAGGGGACAGACTTGAAAAACTGTTTTTT
.,TRBV6-1,TRBJ2-2,TRBD2,CATTGMGGLVNGELFF,TGTGCCACTACCGGAATGGGGGGACTAGTTAATGGGGAGCTGTTTTTT
many,TRBV2,TRBJ2-5,TRBD1,CASSRDSEYQETQYF,TGTGCCAGCAGTAGGGACAGCGAGTACCAAGAGACCCAGTACTTC
.,TRBV20-1,TRBJ2-1,.,CSARDGVRAYNEQFF,TGCAGTGCTAGAGATGGAGTGCGGGCATACAATGAGCAGTTCTTC
.,TRBV13,TRBJ2-1,TRBD1,CASRRDRGRNEQFF,TGTGCCAGCCGTCGGGACAGGGGGAGGAATGAGCAGTTCTTC
.,TRBV6-5,TRBJ2-5,.,CASSLGWAEGSQETQYF,TGTGCCAGCAGTTTGGGCTGGGCAGAAGGTTCCCAAGAGACCCAGTACTTC
.,TRBV5-6,TRBJ2-2,.,CASSGPGRILTGELFF,TGTGCCAGCAGCGGACCGGGACGGATTCTCACCGGGGAGCTGTTTTTT
many,TRBV29-1,TRBJ1-4,.,CSIIGGYGGNEKLFF,TGCAGCATCATCGGGGGGTATGGAGGGAATGAAAAACTGTTTTTT
.,TRBV6-6,TRBJ2-7,TRBD1,CASIPGQGTYEQYF,TGTGCCAGCATCCCGGGACAGGGGACCTACGAGCAGTACTTC
few,TRBV12-3/TRBV12-4,TRBJ1-1,TRBD1,CASSNRGGGTEAFF,TGTGCCAGCAGCAACAGGGGAGGAGGCACTGAAGCTTTCTTT
.,TRBV6-5,TRBJ1-4,.,CASSYRPSGEKLFF,TGTGCCAGCAGTTACCGACCATCTGGTGAAAAACTGTTTTTT
.,TRBV6-2/TRBV6-3,TRBJ2-1,.,CASSSLAGSHEQFF,TGTGCCAGCAGTTCCCTCGCGGGGAGCCATGAGCAGTTCTTC
.,TRBV18,TRBJ2-1,TRBD1,CASSPRTGGSGEQFF,TGTGCCAGCTCACCACGGACAGGGGGTAGTGGTGAGCAGTTCTTC
many,TRBV12-3/TRBV12-4,TRBJ2-7,.,CASSLTAYEQYF,TGTGCCAGCAGTTTGACAGCTTACGAGCAGTACTTC
few,TRBV7-9,TRBJ2-1,.,CASTPENLVNEQFF,TGTGCCAGCACCCCGGAAAATTTGGTTAATGAGCAGTTCTTC
.,TRBV7-9,TRBJ2-6,.,CAGDIRFWVYGANVLIF,TGTGCCGGAGACATCAGGTTCTGGGTGTATGGGGCCAACGTCCTGATTTTC
.,TRBV5-1,TRBJ2-3,TRBD1,CASSPEGTGAVDTQYF,TGCGCCAGCAGCCCGGAGGGGACAGGGGCTGTGGATACGCAGTATTTT
.,TRBV5-1,TRBJ2-3,.,CASSSEGASTDTQYF,TGCGCCAGCAGCTCGGAGGGGGCTAGCACAGATACGCAGTATTTT
few,TRBV5-1,TRBJ2-7,TRBD2,CASSLRTSSDEQYF,TGCGCCAGCAGCTTGAGGACTAGTAGCGACGAGCAGTACTTC
.,TRBV5-5,TRBJ2-5,TRBD2,CASSFSGSATQETQYF,TGTGCCAGCAGCTTTAGCGGGAGTGCCACCCAAGAGACCCAGTACTTC
few,TRBV20-1,TRBJ2-1,.,CSATAMDRGNEQFF,TGCAGTGCTACAGCAATGGATCGAGGGAATGAGCAGTTCTTC
many,TRBV19,TRBJ2-3,.,CASMSSPRGTQYF,TGTGCCAGTATGTCCAGTCCGCGGGGTACGCAGTATTTT
once,TRBV11-2,TRBJ2-1,TRBD2,CASSHTSGGRNEHFF,TGTGCCAGCAGCCACACTAGCGGGGGTCGGAATGAGCATTTCTTC
many,TRBV5-1,TRBJ2-3,.,CASSSDGTSTDTQYF,TGCGCCAGCAGCTCGGACGGAACTAGCACAGATACGCAGTATTTT
few,TRBV5-1,TRBJ1-1,.,CASSLDGGTMNTEAFF,TGCGCCAGCAGCTTGGACGGGGGCACGATGAACACTGAAGCTTTCTTT
.,TRBV5-1,TRBJ1-2,.,CASSPAGNNYGYTF,TGCGCCAGCAGCCCGGCGGGTAACAACTATGGCTACACCTTC
few,TRBV2,TRBJ2-1,.,CASSELAVGNEQFF,TGTGCCAGCAGTGAACTGGCCGTCGGCAATGAGCAGTTCTTC
few,TRBV14,TRBJ1-4,.,CASSQSGVGGEKLFF,TGTGCCAGCAGCCAAAGCGGAGTTGGGGGTGAAAAACTGTTTTTT
.,TRBV9,TRBJ1-2,.,CASSVWANGYTF,TGTGCCAGCAGCGTCTGGGCCAATGGCTACACCTTC
few,TRBV12-3/TRBV12-4,TRBJ2-2,TRBD2,CTSSSLLAGPTGELFF,TGTACCAGCAGTTCCCTCTTAGCGGGGCCCACCGGGGAGCTGTTTTTT
.,TRBV6-5,TRBJ2-5,TRBD2,CASRLGLAQETQYF,TGTGCCAGCAGACTGGGACTAGCACAAGAGACCCAGTACTTC
few,TRBV14,TRBJ1-2,.,CASSPTGSRNGYTF,TGTGCCAGCAGCCCCACAGGGAGTAGGAATGGCTACACCTTC
few,TRBV7-2,TRBJ2-3,TRBD2,CASSPAGGTSVHTQYF,TGTGCCAGCAGCCCCGCGGGTGGGACTAGCGTACATACGCAGTATTTT
.,TRBV5-1,TRBJ2-1,.,CASSLNTGPYNEQFF,TGCGCCAGTAGCTTGAACACGGGTCCCTACAATGAGCAGTTCTTC
.,TRBV20-1,TRBJ1-1,.,CSAQLNTEAFF,TGCAGTGCCCAGCTGAACACTGAAGCTTTCTTT
few,TRBV29-1,TRBJ2-3,.,CSVAAGPTDTQYF,TGCAGCGTTGCGGCTGGACCCACAGATACGCAGTATTTT
.,TRBV20-1,TRBJ2-5,.,CSARDLGVPGGTQYF,TGCAGTGCTAGAGATCTGGGGGTCCCCGGGGGGACCCAGTACTTC
few,TRBV29-1,TRBJ2-5,.,CSVISQLVASQETQYF,TGCAGCGTTATTAGCCAACTGGTAGCGTCCCAAGAGACCCAGTACTTC